The rows below give T cell receptor beta chains drawn from one sample of a study of OX40 agonist ivuxolimab in advanced cancers. TCRdb keeps only in-frame clones here, not all; method: immunoSEQ multiplex PCR. The repertoire includes tens of thousands of clones, around four fifths of them detected once, and under 2% sits in the top ten. The material was CD4+ or CD8+ T cells sorted from blood, obtained in a trial of the OX40 agonist ivuxolimab. These receptor sequences come from an adult with an advanced solid tumor such as melanoma, head and neck, liver or kidney cancer. CDR3s include the opening cysteine and the closing phenylalanine or tryptophan. Each record gives: J gene, D gene, V gene, clone size, CDR3 protein, CDR3 DNA. The D gene is left open where the match is weak. A clone size is listed for some rows: how often the clone was seen (once, few, many), or a class if it is expanded.

>TRBJ2-5|TRBD2|TRBV9|NA
CASSVELAGSGTQYF
TGTGCCAGCAGCGTAGAATTAGCGGGATCGGGGACCCAGTACTTC
>TRBJ1-2|NA|TRBV6-4|NA
CASSAQGNYGYTF
TGTGCCAGCAGTGCACAGGGTAACTATGGCTACACCTTC
>TRBJ1-5|TRBD1|TRBV18|NA
CASSPGTGENQPQHF
TGTGCCAGCTCACCGGGGACAGGAGAGAATCAGCCCCAGCATTTT
>TRBJ1-5|NA|TRBV4-3|NA
CASSHGPPRVSPQHF
TGCGCCAGCAGCCACGGACCCCCCCGCGTTTCGCCCCAGCATTTT
>TRBJ2-7|TRBD1|TRBV18|NA
CASSETGGSYEQYF
TGTGCCAGCTCGGAGACAGGGGGGTCCTACGAGCAGTACTTC
>TRBJ2-3|NA|TRBV19|NA
CASSMGAGVPDTQYF
TGTGCCAGTAGTATGGGGGCAGGGGTTCCAGATACGCAGTATTTT
>TRBJ2-7|NA|TRBV7-8|once
CASSLVGPTYEQYF
TGTGCCAGCAGCTTAGTGGGTCCAACCTACGAGCAGTACTTC
>TRBJ2-1|TRBD2|TRBV7-8|NA
CASSLLFVAGGPVNEQFF
TGTGCCAGCAGCTTATTGTTTGTGGCGGGGGGGCCGGTCAATGAGCAGTTCTTC
>TRBJ2-7|NA|TRBV11-2|once
CASSLEDARTSYEQYF
TGTGCCAGCAGCTTAGAGGATGCTAGGACCTCCTACGAGCAGTACTTC
>TRBJ1-1|NA|TRBV28|NA
CASIPQRGGTEAFF
TGTGCCAGCATTCCTCAGCGGGGTGGCACTGAAGCTTTCTTT
>TRBJ2-5|TRBD2|TRBV11-3|NA
CASSLVPGGLGQETQYF
TGTGCCAGCAGCTTAGTCCCGGGGGGACTAGGGCAAGAGACCCAGTACTTC
>TRBJ2-2|NA|TRBV28|NA
CASSQGSEGTGELFF
TGTGCCAGCAGCCAGGGTAGCGAGGGGACCGGGGAGCTGTTTTTT
>TRBJ2-1|NA|TRBV9|NA
CASSVGPRVAQKQFF
TGTGCCAGCAGCGTAGGGCCTAGGGTTGCCCAAAAGCAGTTCTTC
>TRBJ2-1|TRBD2|TRBV2|NA
CASRTSGSDEQFF
TGTGCCAGCAGGACTAGCGGGAGCGATGAGCAGTTCTTC
>TRBJ1-2|TRBD1|TRBV11-1|NA
CASSSRQGLGYTF
TGTGCCAGCAGCTCTCGACAGGGATTGGGCTACACCTTC
>TRBJ2-2|NA|TRBV5-6|NA
CASSSAGGSGELFF
TGTGCCAGCAGCTCGGCCGGGGGCTCCGGGGAGCTGTTTTTT
>TRBJ2-3|NA|TRBV29-1|NA
CSVARGTIGTDTQYF
TGCAGCGTTGCTCGGGGTACGATTGGGACAGATACGCAGTATTTT
>TRBJ1-2|NA|TRBV2|NA
CASRAGVGNYGYTF
TGTGCCAGCAGGGCGGGCGTGGGGAACTATGGCTACACCTTC
>TRBJ2-2|TRBD1|TRBV7-2|NA
CASSGYRGRVTGELFF
TGTGCCAGCAGCGGGTACAGGGGGCGGGTCACCGGGGAGCTGTTTTTT
>TRBJ2-1|TRBD2|TRBV9|NA
CASSVGLAGSEQFF
TGTGCCAGCAGCGTAGGGCTAGCGGGGAGTGAGCAGTTCTTC
>TRBJ1-5|TRBD1|TRBV19|NA
CASNDQGGTGNQPQHF
TGTGCCAGTAACGATCAAGGGGGCACGGGCAATCAGCCCCAGCATTTT
>TRBJ1-2|NA|TRBV19|few
CASSIRTNYGYTF
TGTGCCAGTAGTATACGGACTAACTATGGCTACACCTTC
>TRBJ1-5|NA|TRBV6-1|NA
CASSGGRDTGPNQPQHF
TGTGCCAGCAGTGGGGGCCGCGACACAGGGCCCAATCAGCCCCAGCATTTT
>TRBJ1-2|NA|TRBV2|NA
CASSERTASYGYTF
TGTGCCAGCAGTGAGCGGACAGCGAGCTATGGCTACACCTTC
>TRBJ2-2|NA|TRBV5-1|NA
CASSWGAFANTGELFF
TGCGCCAGCAGCTGGGGGGCATTCGCGAACACCGGGGAGCTGTTTTTT
>TRBJ1-2|TRBD1|TRBV5-1|once
CASSVTGGGGYTF
TGCGCCAGCAGCGTGACAGGGGGCGGTGGCTACACCTTC
>TRBJ2-7|TRBD1|TRBV6-1|NA
CASSEGDRYEQYF
TGTGCCAGCAGTGAGGGGGACAGGTACGAGCAGTACTTC
>TRBJ2-3|NA|TRBV18|NA
CASSPPNGDTQYF
TGTGCCAGCTCACCACCAAACGGAGATACGCAGTATTTT
>TRBJ2-2|NA|TRBV2|NA
CASAVANTGELFF
TGTGCCAGCGCGGTCGCGAACACCGGGGAGCTGTTTTTT
>TRBJ2-1|NA|TRBV6-1|NA
CASSEPGRVGNEQFF
TGTGCCAGCAGTGAACCCGGGAGAGTAGGGAATGAGCAGTTCTTC
>TRBJ1-3|NA|TRBV9|NA
CASSRTIVDTIYF
TGTGCCAGCAGTCGTACGATTGTAGACACCATATATTTT
>TRBJ2-2|NA|TRBV7-2|NA
CASTRDGGNTGELFF
TGTGCCAGCACAAGGGACGGGGGAAACACCGGGGAGCTGTTTTTT
>TRBJ2-3|TRBD2|TRBV7-3|NA
CASSLRREGGDTQYF
TGTGCCAGCAGCTTAAGACGGGAGGGAGGAGATACGCAGTATTTT
>TRBJ2-1|TRBD1|TRBV15|NA
CATSRRQGADNEQFF
TGTGCCACCAGCCGGAGACAGGGGGCGGACAATGAGCAGTTCTTC
>TRBJ2-7|TRBD2|TRBV5-4|NA
CASSGAAGGHYEQYF
TGTGCCAGCAGCGGGGCGGCGGGAGGCCACTACGAGCAGTACTTC
>TRBJ2-6|TRBD1|TRBV7-9|NA
CASSLPIGTVSGANVLTF
TGTGCCAGCAGCTTACCTATCGGGACAGTCTCTGGGGCCAACGTCCTGACTTTC
>TRBJ2-5|NA|TRBV6-4|NA
CASSREERETQYF
TGTGCCAGCAGTAGGGAGGAACGGGAGACCCAGTACTTC
>TRBJ1-2|TRBD1|TRBV6-1|NA
CASSVGQGANPLGYTF
TGTGCCAGCAGTGTTGGACAGGGGGCTAACCCCCTGGGCTACACCTTC
>TRBJ1-1|TRBD1|TRBV7-2|few
CASSLAQGSINTEAFF
TGTGCCAGCAGCTTAGCACAGGGGAGTATAAACACTGAAGCTTTCTTT
>TRBJ2-6|NA|TRBV30|NA
CAWRGTPVLTF
TGTGCCTGGAGGGGGACACCCGTCCTGACTTTC
>TRBJ2-1|TRBD2|TRBV19|NA
CASSIHPSGGPNEQFF
TGTGCCAGTAGTATCCATCCTAGCGGGGGGCCCAATGAGCAGTTCTTC
>TRBJ2-1|NA|TRBV11-2|NA
CASSFLADPYNEQFF
TGTGCCAGCAGCTTCTTAGCGGATCCCTACAATGAGCAGTTCTTC
>TRBJ1-4|NA|TRBV19|NA
CASTRTHGEKLFF
TGTGCCAGTACAAGGACACACGGTGAAAAACTGTTTTTT
>TRBJ1-2|NA|TRBV12-5|NA
CASGYSHQGKTYGYTF
TGTGCTAGTGGTTATTCTCATCAGGGAAAGACCTATGGCTACACCTTC
>TRBJ1-1|TRBD1|TRBV28|NA
CASSLISGTGGPEAFF
TGTGCCAGCAGTCTCATTTCCGGGACAGGGGGCCCTGAAGCTTTCTTT
>TRBJ1-2|NA|TRBV6-6|NA
CASSYLEGANYGYTF
TGTGCCAGCAGTTACCTTGAGGGGGCTAACTATGGCTACACCTTC